The 28 T cell receptor beta chains below all came from one sample that was sequenced in a study of cytomegalovirus exposure and HLA in healthy donors. Primers for the PCR totalled 60 Vbeta and 13 Jbeta. Clones were sequenced by immunoSEQ multiplex PCR, and TCRdb holds only the in-frame ones, with some missing. This table has 95,000 to 100,000 clones, about 81% appearing once. The sequenced sample consisted of PBMCs. The source of these receptors is a man aged 45-60 years in good health and CMV-seronegative.

This rearrangement joins TRBV2 to TRBJ1-6, with D hard to call. Germline-derived CDR1 and CDR2 are SNHLY and FYNNEI. V was trimmed by 5 bases and J by 5 bases, leaving 16 bases between them. This CDR3 is built from 16 residues. CDR3 residues: CASSSDIVLNNSPLHF. The CDR3 DNA is TGTGCCAGCAGTTCCGACATTGTCCTCAATAATTCACCCCTCCACTTT.

The V and J genes are TRBV5-5 and TRBJ1-2; TRBD1 aligns across 7 bases. V shed 0 bases, J shed 2 bases, and the junction held 7 bases outside the gene matches. This CDR3 spans 16 amino acids. The germline gives CDR1 SGHKS, CDR2 YYEKEE (reference sequence). The CDR3 DNA is TGTGCCAGCAGCTTGGGGACGGGACAGACCAACTATGGCTACACCTTC. As protein: CASSLGTGQTNYGYTF. The full variable domain, in which reference TRBV5-5 and TRBJ1-2 provide the parts outside the CDR3, is DAGVTQSPTHLIKTRGQQVTLRCSPISGHKSVSWYQQVLGQGPQFIFQYYEKEERGRGNFPDRFSARQFPNYSSELNVNALLLGDSALYLCASSLGTGQTNYGYTFGSGTRLTVV.

The V call is TRBV19, the J call TRBJ2-5; 9 nucleotides agree with TRBD1. The CDR3 contains 14 residues. V gave up 7 bases and J gave up 4 bases; unmatched junction bases: 7. The germline gives CDR1 LNHDA, CDR2 SQIVND (reference sequence). CDR3 DNA sequence: TGTGCCAGTAAGGACCGGACAGGGGTAGAGACCCAGTACTTC. Encoded protein: CASKDRTGVETQYF.

In nucleotides, the CDR3 is TGCGCCAGCAGTCCGACAGGGGGCACCTCCTACAATGAGCAGTTCTTC. This codes for CASSPTGGTSYNEQFF. The rearrangement uses TRBV5-1 and TRBJ2-1, with 10 bases fitting TRBD1. After removal of 5 bases from V and 0 bases from J, the junction contained 5 bases not matched to a gene. In germline, CDR1 is SGHRS, CDR2 YFSETQ. This CDR3 has 16 residues.

This chain links TRBV19 with TRBJ1-1; tentatively, D is TRBD1 (5 bases). Germline V gene data show CDR1 as LNHDA and CDR2 as SQIVND (reference sequence). Trimming pared 6 bases from V and 4 bases from J, leaving 18 bases between. CDR3 size: 15 residues. CDR3 bases: TGTGCCAGTAGAGAAACCCATTCGGGGGGCACTGAAGCTTTCTTT. This sequence encodes CASRETHSGGTEAFF.

The chain joins TRBV19 to TRBJ1-2, with D perhaps TRBD1 (6 bases). CDR1 is LNHDA, CDR2 SQIVND, per germline (reference sequence). There are 15 residues in the CDR3. Trimming left V 8 bases short and J 1 base short, with 17 bases between. Here the CDR3 DNA reads TGTGCCAGTGAAACAGGGAAAAAAAATAACTATGGCTACACCTTC. Protein product: CASETGKKNNYGYTF. Full variable domain (missing parts from reference TRBV19 and TRBJ1-2): DGGITQSPKYLFRKEGQNVTLSCEQNLNHDAMYWYRQDPGQGLRLIYYSQIVNDFQKGDIAEGYSVSREKKESFPLTVTSAQKNPTAFYLCASETGKKNNYGYTFGSGTRLTVV.

This clone was observed a handful of times. Other DNA variants within this sample encode the same CDR3. The V call is TRBV7-2, the J call TRBJ2-7; D ambiguous. Trimming took off 5 bases at V and 4 bases at J, with 6 bases between the two ends. CDR1 is SGHTA and CDR2 is FQGNSA in the germline V gene. The CDR3 has 11 residues. For the CDR3, the DNA is TGTGCCAGCAGCCGCGCGTACGAGCAGTACTTC. It encodes CASSRAYEQYF.

The chain employs TRBV30 and TRBJ1-1, with D perhaps matching TRBD1 (5 bases). Germline CDR1 and CDR2: GTSNPN and SVGIG (reference sequence). Trimming cost V 2 bases and J 6 bases, with 10 bases left between them. This CDR3 is built from 12 residues. The CDR3 spells CAWSRGRSEAFF. In DNA, the CDR3 is TGTGCCTGGAGTCGGGGGAGGTCTGAAGCTTTCTTT.

In regard to this clone: At the DNA level, this CDR3 is encoded by other sequences in the same sample as well. V and J are TRBV2 and TRBJ1-2, with TRBD1 as a possible D gene (5 bases). There are 14 residues in the CDR3. CDR1 is SNHLY and CDR2 is FYNNEI in the germline V gene. V gave up 6 bases and J gave up 5 bases, with 16 bases separating them. For the CDR3, the DNA is TGTGCCAGCAGCCGAGACAGTGTCCTTTATGGCTACACCTTC. Protein product: CASSRDSVLYGYTF. The entire variable domain, with the rest obtained from reference TRBV2 and TRBJ1-2, is as follows: EPEVTQTPSHQVTQMGQEVILRCVPISNHLYFYWYRQILGQKVEFLVSFYNNEISEKSEIFDDQFSVERPDGSNFTLKIRSTKLEDSAMYFCASSRDSVLYGYTFGSGTRLTVV.

The CDR3 region has the DNA TGCGCCAGCAGCCCGGGACAGAAATTTTCACCCCTCCACTTT. Amino acids: CASSPGQKFSPLHF. The chain employs TRBV4-1 and TRBJ1-6; 7 bases map to TRBD1. With V trimmed by 4 bases and J by 9 bases, 6 bases remained unmatched. This CDR3 has 14 amino acids. Germline V gene lookup returns CDR1 MGHRA and CDR2 YSYEKL.

The rearrangement joins TRBV30 to TRBJ1-2; a weak D match, TRBD1 (5 bases). Trimming cost V 0 bases and J 7 bases, with 12 bases left between them. The CDR3 sequence is 13 residues long. The germline CDR1 and CDR2 sequences are GTSNPN and SVGIG (reference sequence). The CDR3 protein is CAWSVTETAGYTF. The CDR3 DNA follows: TGTGCCTGGAGTGTGACGGAGACAGCTGGCTACACCTTC.

The gene calls are TRBV11-2 and TRBJ1-3, with D possibly being TRBD1 (6 bases). Per the germline V gene, CDR1 is SGHAT and CDR2 is FQNNGV. V lost 7 bases to trimming and J lost 1 base, with 11 bases between them. This CDR3 has 14 residues. The CDR3 bases are TGTGCCAGCATGGTGGGGGCGTCTGGAAACACCATATATTTT. Amino acids: CASMVGASGNTIYF.

The count of this clone is one. This chain joins TRBV19 and TRBJ1-5; TRBD1 is a possible D gene (6 bases). This CDR3 region has 18 residues. Per the germline V gene, CDR1 is LNHDA and CDR2 is SQIVND (reference sequence). V lost 1 base to trimming and J lost 0 bases, with 16 bases between them. For the CDR3, the DNA is TGTGCCAGTAGTATAGCTAAAATACAGGGTTATAGCAATCAGCCCCAGCATTTT. This translates into CASSIAKIQGYSNQPQHF.

V usage is TRBV28 and J usage is TRBJ1-4; 12 bases fit TRBD1. Germline V CDR1 and CDR2: MDHEN, SYDVKM. The ends lost 2 bases at V and 8 bases at J; junction bases unmatched: 6. The CDR3 totals 16 residues. The CDR3 loop is CASSLGTGGAIEKLFF. DNA of the CDR3: TGTGCCAGCAGTTTAGGGACAGGGGGCGCGATAGAAAAACTGTTTTTT. Full variable domain (missing parts from reference TRBV28 and TRBJ1-4): DVKVTQSSRYLVKRTGEKVFLECVQDMDHENMFWYRQDPGLGLRLIYFSYDVKMKEKGDIPEGYSVSREKKERFSLILESASTNQTSMYLCASSLGTGGAIEKLFFGSGTQLSVL.

The CDR3 is CASSRSLAGAVDTQYF. For the CDR3, the DNA is TGTGCCAGCAGCCGAAGTCTAGCGGGAGCGGTTGATACGCAGTATTTT. The V and J genes are TRBV5-5 and TRBJ2-3; TRBD2 matches at 10 bases. With V trimmed by 4 bases and J by 6 bases, 11 bases remained unmatched. This CDR3 is built from 16 residues. Per the germline V gene, CDR1 is SGHKS and CDR2 is YYEKEE (reference sequence).

The chain links TRBV4-3 to TRBJ2-7, with 10 positions matching TRBD1. Germline-derived CDR1 and CDR2 are LGHNA and YSLEER. The CDR3 extends over 15 amino acids. V dropped 6 bases and J dropped 7; count of bases not matched to a gene: 12. CDR3 sequence (DNA): TGCGCCAGCAGGCCCCTGGGGACAGGGGTAGGGGAGCAGTACTTC. It translates to CASRPLGTGVGEQYF.

The rearrangement links TRBV9 to TRBJ2-3, with 10 bases matching TRBD2. This CDR3 spans 15 amino acids. Germline values: CDR1 SGDLS, CDR2 YYNGEE. Losses at the gene ends were 4 bases for V and 4 bases for J; bases not matched to a gene: 6. CDR3 protein: CASSRGLAGADTQYF. CDR3 DNA: TGTGCCAGCAGCCGAGGGCTAGCGGGAGCAGATACGCAGTATTTT.

The chain recombines TRBV9 with TRBJ1-1; D may be TRBD1 (6 bases). The CDR3 covers 13 residues. V was cut by 4 bases and J by 5 bases, with 12 bases left in between. In germline, CDR1 is SGDLS, CDR2 YYNGEE. The DNA for the CDR3 is TGTGCCAGCAGCCAGGGGACGGGGACTGAAGCTTTCTTT. It is translated as CASSQGTGTEAFF.

This clone has just a few counts. This chain uses TRBV28 with TRBJ2-7; 9 nucleotides line up with TRBD1. J lost 4 bases, V lost 6 bases, and 13 bases had no gene match. The CDR3 is 16 residues long. Germline V gene sequence: CDR1 MDHEN, CDR2 SYDVKM. The CDR3 spells CASSPPVGQGSYEQYF. CDR3 nucleotide sequence: TGTGCCAGCAGCCCCCCGGTAGGACAGGGGTCGTACGAGCAGTACTTC.

As to this clone: A junction end diverges from the germline sequence, so it may reflect a read error. The genes are TRBV7-7 and TRBJ2-2, with D possibly matching TRBD2 (7 bases). CDR3 length: 15 amino acids. In germline, CDR1 is SSHAT, CDR2 FNYEAQ (reference sequence). The CDR3 is CASSLGGANTGELFF. In DNA, the CDR3 is TGTGCTAGCAGCTTAGGGGGGGCGAACACCGGGGAGCTGTTTTTT. Supplemented by reference TRBV7-7 and TRBJ2-2, the full variable domain reads GAGVSQSPRYKVTKRGQDVTLRCDPISSHATLYWYQQALGQGPEFLTYFNYEAQPDKSGLPSDRFSAERPEGSISTLTIQRTEQRDSAMYRCASSLGGANTGELFFGEGSRLTVL.

This clone was detected a few times. The CDR3 sequence is CASSLFDTAAQAYEQYF. The CDR3 DNA sequence: TGTGCCAGCAGTTTATTTGACACAGCCGCCCAAGCCTACGAGCAGTACTTC. This chain links TRBV28 with TRBJ2-7; D is undetermined. There are 17 residues in the CDR3. V lost 1 base and J 2 bases, leaving 18 bases between the germline ends. CDR1 is MDHEN, CDR2 SYDVKM, per germline.

The rearrangement links TRBV18 to TRBJ2-1, with D hard to call. The germline V and J ends were trimmed by 4 bases and 5 bases, with 12 bases remaining between them. Germline lookup yields CDR1 KGHSH and CDR2 LQKENI. This CDR3 contains 14 residues. The CDR3 protein is CASSQSVNNNEQFF. CDR3 in DNA: TGTGCCAGCTCACAATCGGTGAATAACAATGAGCAGTTCTTC.

This sequence joins TRBV28 and TRBJ2-1; 16 bases match TRBD2. Germline trimming cut 6 bases from V and 7 bases from J; bases unmatched to any gene: 3. The CDR3 totals 15 residues. Germline V gene data show CDR1 as MDHEN and CDR2 as SYDVKM. The CDR3 spells CASSTGLAGGNEQFF. CDR3 bases: TGTGCCAGCAGCACGGGACTAGCGGGAGGGAATGAGCAGTTCTTC.

This clone has more than one count but fewer than ten. The J gene is TRBJ1-1, the V gene TRBV14; the match to TRBD1 covers 9 bases. V shed 6 bases and J 2 bases; nucleotides not matched to a gene: 7. Germline loops: CDR1 SGHDN, CDR2 FVKESK. The CDR3 length is 15 residues. DNA of the CDR3: TGTGCCAGCAGGTCGGGACAGGGTATAAACACTGAAGCTTTCTTT. It encodes CASRSGQGINTEAFF.

This rearrangement joins TRBV19 to TRBJ2-3; the match to TRBD1 covers 7 bases. This CDR3 has 15 amino acids. V dropped 3 bases and J dropped 3; count of bases not matched to a gene: 6. Looked up from germline, CDR1 is LNHDA and CDR2 is SQIVND (reference sequence). CDR3: CASSINRGSTDTQYF. The CDR3 nucleotides read TGTGCCAGTAGTATCAACAGGGGATCGACAGATACGCAGTATTTT.

The rearrangement links TRBV7-9 to TRBJ1-2, with D possibly matching TRBD1 (6 bases). The CDR3 is made up of 17 amino acids. The germline V and J ends were trimmed by 3 bases and 0 bases, with 17 bases remaining between them. Germline V CDR1 and CDR2: SEHNR, FQNEAQ (reference sequence). CDR3 protein: CASSFGQGLPSNYGYTF. CDR3 DNA: TGTGCCAGCAGCTTCGGCCAGGGGCTCCCTTCTAACTATGGCTACACCTTC.

The V call is TRBV4-2, the J call TRBJ1-4, with 8 bases fitting TRBD1. The CDR3 totals 17 residues. In germline, CDR1 is LGHNA, CDR2 YNFKEQ. The junction had 10 bases not matched to a gene; V was cut back by 1 base and J by 6 bases. CDR3 amino acids: CASSQARSGTGDEKLFF. The CDR3 DNA sequence: TGTGCCAGCAGCCAAGCAAGGTCCGGGACAGGTGATGAAAAACTGTTTTTT.

V is TRBV30 and J is TRBJ1-4, with a possible D match to TRBD1 (6 bases). The CDR3 is made up of 14 amino acids. V was clipped by 3 bases and J by 8 bases, with 16 bases between them. The V gene's germline CDR1 is GTSNPN and CDR2 SVGIG (reference sequence). The CDR3 here is CAWRPGGAEEKLFF. The DNA for the CDR3 is TGTGCCTGGAGGCCCGGGGGGGCCGAGGAAAAACTGTTTTTT. Complete variable domain (other parts from reference TRBV30 and TRBJ1-4): SQTIHQWPATLVQPVGSPLSLECTVEGTSNPNLYWYRQAAGRGLQLLFYSVGIGQISSEVPQNLSASRPQDRQFILSSKKLLLSDSGFYLCAWRPGGAEEKLFFGSGTQLSVL.